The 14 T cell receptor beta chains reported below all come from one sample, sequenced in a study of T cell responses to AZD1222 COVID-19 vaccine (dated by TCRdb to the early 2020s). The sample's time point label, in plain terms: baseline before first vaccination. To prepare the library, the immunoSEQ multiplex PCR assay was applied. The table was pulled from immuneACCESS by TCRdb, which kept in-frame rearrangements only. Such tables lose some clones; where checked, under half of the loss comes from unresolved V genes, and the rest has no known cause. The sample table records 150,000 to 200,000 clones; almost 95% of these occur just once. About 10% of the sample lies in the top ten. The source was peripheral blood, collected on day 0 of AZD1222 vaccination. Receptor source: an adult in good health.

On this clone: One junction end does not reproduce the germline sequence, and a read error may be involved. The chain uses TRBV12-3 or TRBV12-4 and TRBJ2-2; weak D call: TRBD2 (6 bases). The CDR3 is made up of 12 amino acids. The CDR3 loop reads CASKVNTGGLFF. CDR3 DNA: TGTGCCAGCAAAGTGAACACCGGGGGGCTGTTTTTT.

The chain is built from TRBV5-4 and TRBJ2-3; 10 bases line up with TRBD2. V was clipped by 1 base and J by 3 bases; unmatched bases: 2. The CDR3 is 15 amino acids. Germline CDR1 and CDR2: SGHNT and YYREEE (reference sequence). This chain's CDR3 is CASSLTSGKTDTQYF. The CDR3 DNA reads TGTGCCAGCAGCTTGACTAGCGGGAAAACAGATACGCAGTATTTT.

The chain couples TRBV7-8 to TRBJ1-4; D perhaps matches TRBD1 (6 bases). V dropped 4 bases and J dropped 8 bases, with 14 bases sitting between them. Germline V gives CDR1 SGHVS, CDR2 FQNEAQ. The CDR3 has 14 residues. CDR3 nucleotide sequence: TGTGCCAGCAGCTACCGGGACATAGGAGAAAAACTGTTTTTT. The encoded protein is CASSYRDIGEKLFF.

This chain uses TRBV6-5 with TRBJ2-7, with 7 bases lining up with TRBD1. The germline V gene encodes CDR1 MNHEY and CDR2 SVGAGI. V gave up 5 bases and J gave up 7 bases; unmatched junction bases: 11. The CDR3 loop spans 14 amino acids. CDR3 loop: CASSRDRVRLEQYF. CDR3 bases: TGTGCCAGCAGTCGAGACAGGGTAAGATTGGAGCAGTACTTC.

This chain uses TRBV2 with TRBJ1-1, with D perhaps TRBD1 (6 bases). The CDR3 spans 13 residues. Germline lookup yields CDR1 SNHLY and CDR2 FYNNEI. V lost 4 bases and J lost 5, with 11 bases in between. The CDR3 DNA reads TGTGCCAGCAGTGGAGGGGGGGTGACTGAAGCTTTCTTT. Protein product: CASSGGGVTEAFF.

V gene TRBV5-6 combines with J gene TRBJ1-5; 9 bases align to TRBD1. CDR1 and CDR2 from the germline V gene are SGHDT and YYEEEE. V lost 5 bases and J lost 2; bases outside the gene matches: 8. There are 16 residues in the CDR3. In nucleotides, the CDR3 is TGTGCCAGCAGGTTCGGGGACAGGGATGGCAATCAGCCCCAGCATTTT. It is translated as CASRFGDRDGNQPQHF.

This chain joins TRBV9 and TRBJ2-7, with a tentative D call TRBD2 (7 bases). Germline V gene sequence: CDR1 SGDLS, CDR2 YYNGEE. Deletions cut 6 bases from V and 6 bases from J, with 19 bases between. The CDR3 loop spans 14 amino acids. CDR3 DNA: TGTGCCAGCAATAGGGGGAGGGGCCCCCTCGAGCAGTACGTC. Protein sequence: CASNRGRGPLEQYV.

CDR3 sequence: CASSYGTSYETQYF. The CDR3 nucleotides are TGTGCCAGCAGCTACGGGACTAGTTATGAGACCCAGTACTTC. The V call is TRBV5-5, the J call TRBJ2-5, with 8 bases fitting TRBD2. With 3 bases clipped from V and 5 bases from J, the junction kept 6 bases outside the gene matches. The CDR3 covers 14 residues. Germline CDR1 SGHKS, CDR2 YYEKEE (reference sequence).

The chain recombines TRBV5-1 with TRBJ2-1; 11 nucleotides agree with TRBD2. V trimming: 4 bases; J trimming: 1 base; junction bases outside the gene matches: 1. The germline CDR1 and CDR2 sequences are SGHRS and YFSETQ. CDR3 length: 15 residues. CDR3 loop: CASSGTSGSYNEQFF. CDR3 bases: TGCGCCAGCAGCGGGACTAGCGGATCCTACAATGAGCAGTTCTTC.

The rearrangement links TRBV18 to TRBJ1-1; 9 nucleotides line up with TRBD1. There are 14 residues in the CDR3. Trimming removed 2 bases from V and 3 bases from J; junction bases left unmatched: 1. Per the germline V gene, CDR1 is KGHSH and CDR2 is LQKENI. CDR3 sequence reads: CASSPYRGHTEAFF. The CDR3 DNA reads TGTGCCAGCTCACCATACAGGGGGCACACTGAAGCTTTCTTT.

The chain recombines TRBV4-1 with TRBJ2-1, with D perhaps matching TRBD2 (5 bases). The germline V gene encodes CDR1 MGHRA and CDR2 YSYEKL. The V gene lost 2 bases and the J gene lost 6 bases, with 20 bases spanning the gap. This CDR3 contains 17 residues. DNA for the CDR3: TGCGCCAGCAGCCAAACAAAGTCGAGGACTGTCGGCAATGAGCAGTTCTTC. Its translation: CASSQTKSRTVGNEQFF.

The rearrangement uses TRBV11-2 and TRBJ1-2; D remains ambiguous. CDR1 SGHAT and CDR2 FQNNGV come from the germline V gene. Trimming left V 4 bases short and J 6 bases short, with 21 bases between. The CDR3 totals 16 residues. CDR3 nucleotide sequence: TGTGCCAGCAGCTACGAACGGATGGCCCGCCCTGATGGCTACACCTTC. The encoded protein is CASSYERMARPDGYTF.

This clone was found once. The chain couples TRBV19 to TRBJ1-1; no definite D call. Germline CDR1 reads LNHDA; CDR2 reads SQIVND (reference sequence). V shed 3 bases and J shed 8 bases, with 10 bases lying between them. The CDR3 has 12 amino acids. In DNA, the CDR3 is TGTGCCAGTAGTATTGGCGGCCTGGAAGCTTTCTTT. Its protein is CASSIGGLEAFF.

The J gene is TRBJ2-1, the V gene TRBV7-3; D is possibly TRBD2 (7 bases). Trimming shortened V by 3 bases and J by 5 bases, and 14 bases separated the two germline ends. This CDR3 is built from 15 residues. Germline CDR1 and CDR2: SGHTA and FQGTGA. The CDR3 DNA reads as TGTGCCAGCAGCTTCGGGGAGGGACACAACAATGAGCAGTTCTTC. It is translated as CASSFGEGHNNEQFF.